This passage covers 5 T cell receptor beta chains from one sample sequenced in a study of blood T cell repertoires in COVID-19. The data were produced by immunoSEQ multiplex PCR, yet TCRdb's version contains in-frame clones alone and is incomplete. Altogether approximately 100,000 clones are present, around 85% being singletons, with the ten largest covering 9.5% to 15%. The material sequenced was peripheral blood. These receptor sequences come from a human donor in a cohort sampled during active COVID-19.

The rearrangement joins TRBV29-1 to TRBJ1-4, with 8 bases lining up with TRBD1. The trim removed 0 bases at V and 1 base at J, leaving 10 bases unmatched. This CDR3 spans 18 amino acids. The germline V gene has CDR1 SQVTM and CDR2 ANQGSEA. The chain's CDR3 is CSVEEAGGPIGTNEKLFF. CDR3 DNA: TGCAGCGTTGAAGAGGCAGGGGGCCCGATTGGAACTAATGAAAAACTGTTTTTT.

The V call is TRBV20-1, the J call TRBJ1-1; tentatively, D is TRBD1 (5 bases). The CDR3 length is 11 residues. Germline CDR1 and CDR2: DFQATT and SNEGSKA (reference sequence). CDR3 DNA sequence: TGCAGGTGGATGGGGCAAGATATAGCTTTCTTT. Residues: CRWMGQDIAFF.

The genes are TRBV10-1 and TRBJ1-2; 7 nucleotides align to TRBD1. Germline CDR1 is WNHNN and CDR2 is SYGVQD (reference sequence). The trim removed 10 bases at V and 8 bases at J, leaving 1 base unmatched. This CDR3 contains 9 residues. The DNA of the CDR3 is TGCGCCAACAGGGGCGGCTACACCTTC. Encoded protein: CANRGGYTF.

The chain carries TRBV7-2 and TRBJ1-2, with D hard to call. CDR1 and CDR2 (germline): SGHTA, FQGNSA. The CDR3 consists of 12 residues. V was cut by 5 bases and J by 5 bases, with 9 bases left in between. CDR3 in DNA: TGTGCCAGCAGCGCGACTGGGTATGGCTACACCTTC. It encodes CASSATGYGYTF.

The chain has TRBV29-1 and TRBJ2-3, with 9 positions matching TRBD2. V trimming: 4 bases; J trimming: 4 bases; junction bases outside the gene matches: 3. The CDR3 is made up of 13 amino acids. Germline loops: CDR1 SQVTM, CDR2 ANQGSEA. CDR3 loop: CSVVRLAADTQYF. DNA for the CDR3: TGCAGCGTTGTCCGACTAGCGGCAGATACGCAGTATTTT.